Below, one TCR beta chain is given with its context. The antigen it binds to is not known. Base qualities are not recorded, but no much larger clone differs from it by a single base. Receptor libraries were prepared by the immunoSEQ multiplex PCR assay. For the multiplex PCR, a mixture combining 60 forward primers for TCR Vbeta segments and 13 reverse primers for TCR Jbeta segments was used. A multiplex PCR assay on genomic DNA amplified the CDR3 region of rearranged TCR beta genes. On the Illumina HiSeq System, the amplified TCR beta libraries were sequenced as 87-base-pair reads. The paper's processing steps were these. A later analysis tallied some 79 million unique TCR beta chains across the 650 to 750 repertoires, and about 10 million of those chains were shared by two or more donors. To remove PCR and sequencing errors, raw reads were error-corrected and collapsed into unique sequences using a nearest-neighbor algorithm that merged closely related sequences. Alignment of CDR3 sequences to IMGT reference sequences was used to assign V, D and J gene segments. For a sequence to be retained, a match of at least six nucleotides was required to both a V gene segment and a J gene segment. A rearrangement counted as productive if the CDR3 had no stop codons and remained in frame with V and J, and every other rearrangement counted as non-productive. CDR3 was defined by IMGT convention, running from the second conserved V-encoded cysteine to the conserved J-encoded phenylalanine. The earlier analysis of some 550 of the donors excluded any sequence lacking an unambiguous match to a single V gene segment. In an earlier analysis of 587 of the donors, a V segment was called functional when productive rearrangements were above 56.7%, and segregating when the standard deviation between donors exceeded 5%. To diagnose cytomegalovirus status from the catalog of TCR beta chain sequences, a statistical classification framework was built. In a later analysis, TCR nucleotide sequences were compared against IMGT/GENE-DB human TR gene sequences so that V and J genes could be assigned. The TCRdist pipeline was used in a later analysis to assign CDR3 sequences and most-parsimonious VDJ recombination scenarios. In a later analysis, every TCR beta chain was defined by the combination of its CDR3 amino acid sequence and its V-gene family, and reads without a unique V-gene family were dropped. In a later analysis, around 650 highly shared, low-generation-probability nucleotide sequences were removed to address suspected cross-contamination and a sequencing artifact. For each public chain, a later analysis derived a clonal expansion index from normalized ranks of inferred template counts within each repertoire. In a later analysis, generation probabilities were computed with a VDJ recombination model fitted to out-of-frame rearrangements, and the resulting probabilities were checked against IGoR. In a later analysis, hypergeometric tests were used to score TCR-TCR, TCR-HLA and TCR-CMV co-occurrence, with a repertoire-size bias correction applied to TCR pairs. In a later analysis, false discovery rates were estimated by permuting HLA or CMV assignments 20 times. In a later analysis, co-occurring TCRs were grouped using DBSCAN, with TCRdist sequence similarity added in when clustering inside HLA-allele-positive subsets. Repertoires with fewer than 30,000 or more than 120,000 public chains, plus five repertoires with anomalous nucleotide sharing, were excluded from co-occurrence clustering. What TCRdb holds here is the immuneACCESS table cut down to in-frame rearrangements. Part of the clones is not present; checked against another copy, under half of the missing clones reflect an unresolved V gene, and the others are unexplained. Clone size and V and J calls were adopted from that table, with D and trimming inferred from the DNA. For this sample the table gives around 150,000 clones, of which under 75% were detected only once. The ten biggest clones cover 7% to 8.5% of the sample.

The data were taken from a study of cytomegalovirus exposure and HLA in healthy donors (TCRdb year 2017). Looking at the study overall: According to an earlier analysis of a few hundred of the donors, some 180 million T cells yielded roughly 110 million unique TCR beta sequences and about 280 Gb of sequence data. An early release that covered roughly 600 HLA-typed donors contained approximately 300 gigabases of sequencing data and 70 million to 100 million unique TCR sequences. The genetic ancestry cluster associated with self-reported Caucasian donors included around four fifths of the roughly 360 genotyped donors. The study aimed to test whether cataloging public T cell receptors could reveal signatures of past pathogen exposure. The T cell repertoires of some 700 subjects were profiled by immunosequencing and related to cytomegalovirus serostatus. Besides the first cohort of around 670 subjects, a separate validation cohort made up of roughly 130 different subjects was used. High-throughput TCR immunosequencing, statistical association of individual TCRs with disease status, and machine learning were combined to predict cytomegalovirus infection status. A later analysis re-examined previously published TCR beta repertoires from roughly 650 donors and added high-resolution HLA genotyping to investigate patterns of TCR occurrence. The later analysis used no new phenotypic data to find candidate immune exposures, relying instead on TCR beta sequences and their occurrence across donors. To decide whether each TCR beta V gene segment behaved as functional or pseudogenic, an earlier analysis of nearly 600 of the donors relied on high-throughput TCR beta sequencing. Donor age, sex, ethnicity and CMV serostatus were collected together with the repertoire data. A later genetic analysis took genome-wide SNP genotypes for about 55% of the 666 donors and used that subset as a discovery cohort. All discovery cohort repertoires had been generated on a single sequencing platform. HLA typing covered class I and class II loci at four-digit resolution. Typing coverage differed by locus: A, B, C, DRB1 and DQB1 were typed in roughly 620-630 donors, DQA1 in 500 to 550, DPA1 in some 610, and DPB1 in about 450. Because of strong linkage in the cohort, five DR-DQ haplotypes were treated as single units for association and clustering. Among several hundred genotyped donors of the cohort, an average of approximately 240,000 unique TCR beta nucleotide sequences was sequenced per donor, of which about 19% were non-productive. Points the paper makes about the study in general: Because counts were too low, under 20 rarely observed V segments, including chromosome 9 orphons, were left out of the earlier analysis of several hundred of the donors. According to a later genetic analysis, donors in an Asian-associated ancestry cluster had fewer N-insertions in productive TCRs than the approximately 650-donor mean. The presence/absence analyses assumed that sequencing depth was roughly uniform across donors, and that assumption may not be true. Some IMGT-functional V segments, including TRBV6-2 and TRBV6-3, could not be distinguished by the 87-base-pair reads and were therefore excluded. Most TCR sequences were seen in very few donors, while some public TCRs were found in many individuals. According to a later analysis, TCR association rates differed among HLA loci, with DRB1 alleles showing the most associated TCRs and HLA-C alleles showing the fewest. A further reported finding was that TCR beta sequences accurately predicted the HLA-A and HLA-B alleles for most subjects in the first cohort. The classifier was reported to diagnose cytomegalovirus status with high specificity and sensitivity in both the original and validation cohorts. V-gene and J-gene trimming of TCR beta chains was associated with a missense DCLRE1C variant in a later genetic analysis, and the association was replicated in an independent cohort. This cohort had only TCR beta chains sequenced, and the lack of alpha or paired-chain data limited which features could be detected. The authors suggested that the approach could potentially be extended to other disease states and immunological phenotypes. According to a later analysis, parvovirus B19, influenza, CMV and Epstein-Barr virus appeared linked to several top co-occurrence clusters. In a later analysis, HLA-associated TCR beta chains showed more clonal expansion and lower generation probabilities than non-associated chains that were equally common. In vitro tests confirmed that three of the cytomegalovirus-associated TCR beta chains recognize cytomegalovirus antigens. Most CMV-associated TCR beta chains appeared to be HLA-restricted in a later analysis, and the HLA associations seemed to be driven largely by CMV exposure. Broadly in line with IMGT annotations, most TCR beta V segments showed up in productive rearrangements about 90% or about 30% of the time in an earlier analysis of roughly 590 of the donors. Because some donors lacked HLA typing at each locus, the association tests relied only on the typed subset. For the cohort, immune exposure information was limited to CMV serostatus. The study listed 164 TCR beta chains as associated with cytomegalovirus. Specific HLA alleles were associated with more than 15,000 TCR beta sequences at a false discovery rate of 0.05 in a later analysis. A cluster of highly shared sequence variants was judged likely to represent a technical artifact of the sequencing pipeline. Linkage disequilibrium might explain the correlated functional status among segregating V segments, but an unknown experimental factor could not be excluded. Assigning TCR associations to individual alleles was difficult when HLA alleles, especially DR and DQ, strongly co-occurred.

Including the terminal cysteine and phenylalanine, the CDR3 comprises 17 residues. The only DNA kept is the CDR3, 51 bases in frame from the first base. Via the germline V gene, CDR1 is SGHTA and CDR2 FQGNSA. Here V drops 5 bases and J drops 3 bases, and the junction holds 13 bases not matched to any gene. The cohort comprised around 700 healthy bone marrow donors. At the time of sampling, all cohort members were nominally healthy, though unrecorded immune exposures were likely present. The donor tested CMV seropositive and was one of the 289 seropositive cohort members. Each donor provided a peripheral blood sample, and peripheral blood mononuclear cells were used for TCR beta sequencing. The Qiagen DNeasy Blood Extraction Kit was used to extract genomic DNA from the blood cell samples.

The chain was built from TRBV7-2 and TRBJ2-3, with 8 middle bases fitting TRBD2. The sequence came from a woman aged 55-69 years in good health and CMV-seropositive. Material for sequencing was PBMCs. For the CDR3, the sequence is CASSRRPRSGATDTQYF. The sequence in DNA is TGTGCCAGCAGCCGACGACCCCGTAGCGGGGCAACAGATACGCAGTATTTT. Beyond the CDR3, the reference TRBV7-2 and TRBJ2-3 genes provide the residues; the full variable domain reads: GAGVSQSPSNKVTEKGKDVELRCDPISGHTALYWYRQSLGQGLEFLIYFQGNSAPDKSGLPSDRFSAERTGGSVSTLTIQRTQQEDSAVYLCASSRRPRSGATDTQYFGPGTRLTVL.